The source of this T cell receptor (beta chain) is a study of quantifying T cell responses using KT2 cells (dated 2017 in TCRdb). Regarding the study in general: RNA was DNase-treated and reverse transcribed with TCR alpha and beta constant-region primers, mostly using SuperScript III. The efficiency of the T4 ligation step under optimum conditions was estimated to be above 9%. PCR2 was run as a SYBR Green qPCR and stopped at a predetermined fluorescence threshold to avoid over-amplification. General conclusions and limits of the study: Detection of KT2 sequences showed saturation at very high KT2 spike-in numbers. Counts of KT2 alpha and beta sequences scaled linearly with input KT2 cell number over several orders of magnitude. Even at the lowest spike-in tested, roughly one KT2 cell per 100,000 PBMC, KT2 sequences were still detected. The study did not include a side-by-side comparison of this pipeline with other TCR sequencing techniques.

Library construction relied on UMI-ligation and nested PCR. T4 RNA ligase 1 was used to ligate a single-stranded oligonucleotide containing the Illumina SP2 sequence and a UMI to the 3' end of the cDNA. PCR1 was run for 4 cycles (98 degrees C for 15 s, 69 degrees C for 30 s, 72 degrees C for 40 s), and an equimolar mix of RC1.1 and RC1.2, covering TRBC1 and TRBC2, was used as the beta primer. From PCR2 onward, TCR alpha and beta chains were processed separately, and sample indices and Illumina adaptors were added. The UMI, placed after an 8-base spacer, consisted of 12 random nucleotides arranged as two hexamers with a spacer between them. Libraries were sequenced on an Illumina MiSeq with v2 2x251 paired-end chemistry, typically about a dozen samples per run. PhiX DNA was added at 5-7% to each sequencing library so that diversity was increased. Processing in the source paper ran as follows. Raw reads were converted to FASTQ with bcl2fastq and demultiplexed by dual indices using Demultiplexor. V and J genes were assigned by Decombinator through tag matching that permitted a single base-pair mismatch. Collapsinator used UMIs to correct both sequencing errors and frequency errors arising from PCR heterogeneity. Decombinator identifiers were converted to nucleotide sequence by CDR3Translator, the sequences were translated to amino acids, and CDR3 was extracted using C- and N-terminal motifs. A cluster of KT2 sequences sharing one unique molecular identifier was counted as one distinct KT2 TCR. The raw public data were reprocessed by TCRdb itself: fastp quality trimming at Q25, MiXCR clonotype calling, in-frame beta chains only. Rows are unified per CDR3 protein, each entry keeping the most common DNA and genes. The V and J calls here are based on TCRdb, not the publication. The sample has 50,000 to 70,000 distinct CDR3 sequences on record, around an eighth of them singletons. The top ten constitute roughly 9.5% of the sample.

About this clonotype: Its recognized antigen is unknown. Nothing much larger sits one base from this clone, and base qualities are not available.

Including cysteine and phenylalanine, the CDR3 has 15 amino acids. This entry keeps only the CDR3 DNA: 45 bases, framed from base 1. V is cut back by 2 bases and J by 2 bases, with 4 bases in the junction unmatched. CDR1 and CDR2, per the germline V gene (reference sequence), are MNHEY and SMNVEV. Known numbers of KT2, a T cell clone whose TCR had been sequenced previously, were spiked into unfractionated PBMC to test the sensitivity and accuracy of the pipeline. A range of KT2-to-PBMC ratios was produced by mixing KT2 cells with a fixed number of PBMC. This TCR came from a human donor. The sample was PBMCs spiked with cells of the T cell clone KT2. This chain joins TRBV27 to TRBJ1-1, with 8 central nucleotides matching TRBD1. The CDR3 has the sequence CASSLIAGGNTEAFF. The nucleotides are TGTGCCAGCAGTTTAATTGCAGGGGGCAACACTGAAGCTTTCTTT.